The clone carrying this T cell receptor beta chain was found once. The germline V gene encodes CDR1 LGHNA and CDR2 YNFKEQ. Trimming cost V 0 bases and J 3 bases, with 12 bases left between them. This CDR3 comprises 15 residues. Seattle's cohort entered during active infection and was followed longitudinally. The source of the sample is a study of blood T cell repertoires in COVID-19. Measured with immunoSEQ multiplex PCR; TCRdb has only the in-frame clones, and not every one. The profile shows roughly 99,000 clones, around nine tenths of them singletons. The sequencing input was peripheral blood. The chain carries TRBV4-2 and TRBJ2-7; the D is unclear. The source of this sequence is a man aged 45-65 years with COVID-19, enrolled during active disease. The CDR3 DNA sequence: TGTGCCAGCAGCCAAGATTCTCACAGTTTCTACGAGCAGTACTTC. Translation: CASSQDSHSFYEQYF.